The 9 T cell receptor beta chains listed next were all sequenced from one sample in a study of blood T cell repertoires in COVID-19. The assay was immunoSEQ multiplex PCR, and TCRdb's table has in-frame clones only and misses some. The sample includes approximately 200,000 clones, about nine tenths of them seen just once. The specimen was peripheral blood. The origin of the receptors is a man aged 50 to 59 with acute or convalescent COVID-19.

V usage is TRBV19 and J usage is TRBJ2-5; TRBD1 aligns across 10 bases. The CDR3 totals 15 residues. Germline V gene data show CDR1 as LNHDA and CDR2 as SQIVND (reference sequence). V shed 4 bases and J 5 bases; nucleotides not matched to a gene: 7. CDR3 in DNA: TGTGCCAGTAGTACCTCGACAGGGGGCTTGGAGACCCAGTACTTC. It encodes CASSTSTGGLETQYF.

V gene TRBV18 combines with J gene TRBJ1-4; maybe TRBD1 (6 bases). The CDR3 extends over 15 amino acids. The ends were cut back, 2 bases at V and 2 bases at J, with 9 bases in the middle. CDR1 and CDR2 (germline): KGHSH, LQKENI. In DNA, the CDR3 is TGTGCCAGCTCACCAACTCAGGGGACTAATGAAAAACTGTTTTTT. Translating it yields CASSPTQGTNEKLFF.

CDR3 nucleotides: TGTGCCAGCAGTGAAGGCGACTTAACCTACGAGCAGTACTTC. This translates into CASSEGDLTYEQYF. The genes are TRBV6-1 and TRBJ2-7; unclear D gene. CDR1 MNHNS and CDR2 SASEGT come from the germline V gene. V was pared by 1 base and J by 2 bases, with 9 bases between. CDR3 length: 14 residues.

The gene calls are TRBV30 and TRBJ1-5; 9 bases line up with TRBD1. J was trimmed by 6 bases and V by 2 bases; bases with no gene match: 5. The CDR3 is 14 amino acids. Germline V gene data show CDR1 as GTSNPN and CDR2 as SVGIG (reference sequence). CDR3 coding DNA: TGTGCCTGGAGTTTGGGACAGGGCCCTCAGCCCCAGCATTTT. It yields the protein CAWSLGQGPQPQHF.

In its sample, this clone was seen once. The rearrangement links TRBV18 to TRBJ1-6; D uncertain. Germline loops: CDR1 KGHSH, CDR2 LQKENI. The CDR3 is made up of 15 amino acids. V was clipped by 0 bases and J by 6 bases, with 9 bases between them. CDR3 nucleotide sequence: TGTGCCAGCTCACCACCAGGAGGGAGTAATTCACCCCTCCACTTT. This codes for CASSPPGGSNSPLHF. Full variable domain (remainder filled in from reference TRBV18 and TRBJ1-6): NAGVMQNPRHLVRRRGQEARLRCSPMKGHSHVYWYRQLPEEGLKFMVYLQKENIIDESGMPKERFSAEFPKEGPSILRIQQVVRGDSAAYFCASSPPGGSNSPLHFGNGTRLTVT.

This sequence joins TRBV24-1 and TRBJ2-3; 7 nucleotides line up with TRBD2. CDR1 is KGHDR and CDR2 is SFDVKD in the germline V gene. This CDR3 has 13 amino acids. The trim removed 9 bases at V and 2 bases at J, leaving 4 bases unmatched. The CDR3 sequence: CATGGTTTDTQYF. The CDR3 coding sequence is TGTGCCACCGGCGGGACTACCACAGATACGCAGTATTTT.

The chain is built from TRBV6-5 and TRBJ1-6, with a tentative D call TRBD1 (5 bases). CDR1 MNHEY and CDR2 SVGAGI come from the germline V gene. The length of the CDR3 is 15 residues. V was shortened by 0 bases and J by 4 bases, with 7 bases between the two germline ends. The CDR3 region is CASSYSGAYNSPLHF. The CDR3 DNA reads as TGTGCCAGCAGTTACTCTGGGGCATATAATTCACCCCTCCACTTT.

V usage is TRBV7-9 and J usage is TRBJ1-3; TRBD1 aligns across 10 bases. J was trimmed by 9 bases and V by 5 bases; bases with no gene match: 13. The germline CDR1 and CDR2 sequences are SEHNR and FQNEAQ (reference sequence). The CDR3 covers 16 residues. In nucleotides, the CDR3 is TGTGCCAGCAGCGCTCGTCCCGGGACAGGGGCAATCACCATATATTTT. Amino acid sequence: CASSARPGTGAITIYF.

This rearrangement joins TRBV18 to TRBJ2-7; 8 bases fit TRBD2. This CDR3 is built from 14 residues. The trim removed 6 bases at V and 0 bases at J, leaving 4 bases unmatched. Germline V gives CDR1 KGHSH, CDR2 LQKENI. As DNA, the CDR3 is TGTGCCAGCTCCCCGGGGGGGTTCTCCTACGAGCAGTACTTC. As protein: CASSPGGFSYEQYF.